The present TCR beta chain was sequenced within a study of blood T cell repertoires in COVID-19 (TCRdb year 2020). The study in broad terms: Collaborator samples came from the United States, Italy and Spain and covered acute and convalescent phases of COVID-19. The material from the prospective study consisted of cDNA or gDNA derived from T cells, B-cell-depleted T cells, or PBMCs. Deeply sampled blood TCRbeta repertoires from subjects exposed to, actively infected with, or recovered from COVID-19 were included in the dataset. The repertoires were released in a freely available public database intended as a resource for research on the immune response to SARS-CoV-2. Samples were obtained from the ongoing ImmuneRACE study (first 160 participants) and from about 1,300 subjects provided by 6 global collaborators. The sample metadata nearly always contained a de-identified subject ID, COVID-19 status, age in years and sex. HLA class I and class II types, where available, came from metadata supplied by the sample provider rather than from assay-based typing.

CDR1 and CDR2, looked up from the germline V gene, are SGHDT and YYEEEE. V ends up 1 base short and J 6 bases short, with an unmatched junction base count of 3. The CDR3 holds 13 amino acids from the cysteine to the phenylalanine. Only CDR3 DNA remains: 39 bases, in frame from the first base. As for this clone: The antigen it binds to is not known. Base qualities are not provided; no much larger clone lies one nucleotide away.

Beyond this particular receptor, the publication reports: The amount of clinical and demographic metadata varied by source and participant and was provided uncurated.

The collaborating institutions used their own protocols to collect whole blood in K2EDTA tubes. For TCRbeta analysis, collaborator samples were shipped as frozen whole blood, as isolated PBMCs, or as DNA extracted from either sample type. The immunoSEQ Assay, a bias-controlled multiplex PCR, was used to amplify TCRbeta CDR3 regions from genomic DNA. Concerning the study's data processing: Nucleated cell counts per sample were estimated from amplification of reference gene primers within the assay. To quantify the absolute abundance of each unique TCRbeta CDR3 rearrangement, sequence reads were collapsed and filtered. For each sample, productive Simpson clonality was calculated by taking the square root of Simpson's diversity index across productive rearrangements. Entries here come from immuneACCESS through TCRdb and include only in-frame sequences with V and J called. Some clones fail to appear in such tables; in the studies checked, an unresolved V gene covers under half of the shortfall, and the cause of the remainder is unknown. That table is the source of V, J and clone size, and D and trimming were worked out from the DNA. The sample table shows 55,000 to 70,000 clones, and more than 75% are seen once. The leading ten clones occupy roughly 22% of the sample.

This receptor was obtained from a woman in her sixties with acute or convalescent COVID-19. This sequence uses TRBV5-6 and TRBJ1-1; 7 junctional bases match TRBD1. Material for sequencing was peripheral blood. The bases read TGTGCCAGCAGCTTGTCAGGGGGGTCTGAAGCTTTCTTT. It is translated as CASSLSGGSEAFF.